This T cell receptor beta chain was documented in a study of diagnostic markers for celiac disease. Its frequency marks this clonotype as medium-sized. TCRdb re-called the reads; one entry per CDR3 protein, DNA not given. Here the sample table reports some 1,500 distinct CDR3 sequences. This CDR3 has 11 residues. From germline, CDR1 is MDHEN and CDR2 SYDVKM. Sequenced material: either unsorted cells or a sorted T cell fraction (not recorded which). The TCR was taken from a human donor. The V gene is TRBV28, the J gene TRBJ1-3. CDR3 sequence reads: CASSLSNTIYF.